This passage covers 2 T cell receptor beta chains from one sample sequenced in a study of blood T cell repertoires in COVID-19. Sequenced by immunoSEQ multiplex PCR; TCRdb stores in-frame clones only, minus some. The sample carries some 160,000 clones, roughly 90% recorded once. The sample consisted of peripheral blood. Receptors were obtained from a man between 60 and 75 years old with acute or convalescent COVID-19.

DNA for the CDR3: TGTGCCTGGGCGGGACAGGGAAATTCACCCCTCCACTTT. Protein: CAWAGQGNSPLHF. This chain links TRBV30 with TRBJ1-6; 9 bases are a match to TRBD1. Germline V gene sequence: CDR1 GTSNPN, CDR2 SVGIG (reference sequence). The CDR3 is made up of 13 amino acids. Unmatched junction bases numbered 3, after V lost 5 bases and J lost 7 bases.

V usage is TRBV19 and J usage is TRBJ2-7; 7 nucleotides agree with TRBD1. The CDR3 runs 15 residues. Trimming took 5 bases from V and 0 from J; bases not matched to a gene: 7. Germline V gene data show CDR1 as LNHDA and CDR2 as SQIVND (reference sequence). The CDR3 protein is CASSQIQGSSYEQYF. CDR3 coding DNA: TGTGCCAGTAGTCAAATACAGGGGAGCTCCTACGAGCAGTACTTC.